This T cell receptor beta chain came from a study of blood T cell repertoires in COVID-19. Study in general: Acute-phase and convalescent COVID-19 samples originated in the United States, Italy and Spain.

In the authors' workflow: Nucleated cell number was recorded as an estimate derived from reference gene primer amplification. Sequenced by immunoSEQ multiplex PCR; TCRdb stores in-frame clones only, minus some. The V and J calls and clone size are taken from that table; D and trimming were inferred from the DNA. The table records around 230,000 clones, around 89% of them present only once. This clone occurred once. Cohorts were determined from participant-reported clinical history. Sequenced: PBMCs or T cells enriched from blood (not recorded which). This clonotype originated in a woman aged 40 to 55 with acute COVID-19.

The CDR3 loop is CASSYSTGGRNQPQHF. The CDR3 region has the DNA TGTGCCAGCAGTTACTCGACAGGGGGCCGCAATCAGCCCCAGCATTTT. The V gene is TRBV6-2 or TRBV6-3, the J gene TRBJ1-5; 10 nucleotides line up with TRBD1. V lost 0 bases and J lost 2; bases outside the gene matches: 1. CDR3 length equals 16 residues. In germline, CDR1 is MNHEY, CDR2 SVGEGT.